The next 28 T cell receptor beta chains were all read from a single sample in a study of T cells in Graves' hyperthyroidism and ophthalmopathy. RNA transcripts gave rise to amplified TCR beta CDR3 regions. HTBI primers were the set used in a first-round RT-PCR of the TCR CDR3. One entry per CDR3 protein results from TCRdb running MiXCR on the multiplex PCR reads. Among roughly 710,000 distinct CDR3 sequences, roughly a third were seen once, and the ten largest hold roughly 30%. Input material: blood. The source of these receptors is a woman aged 40 to 49 with Graves' hyperthyroidism.

V usage is TRBV19 and J usage is TRBJ1-6; 8 nucleotides line up with TRBD1. The CDR3 totals 14 residues. J lost 8 bases, V lost 5 bases, and 5 bases had no gene match. Germline lookup yields CDR1 LNHDA and CDR2 SQIVND (reference sequence). This chain's CDR3 is CASSPGQEDSPLHF. The CDR3 DNA sequence: TGTGCCAGTAGTCCGGGACAGGAGGATTCACCCCTCCACTTT.

The chain joins TRBV7-2 to TRBJ1-5; D is undetermined. The CDR3 loop spans 13 amino acids. Germline assignment: CDR1 SGHTA and CDR2 FQGNSA. With 5 bases removed from V and 8 bases from J, the gap between germline ends came to 13 bases. CDR3 bases: TGTGCCAGCAGCCTCCAACTCGGGGAGCCCCAGCATTTT. Translation gives CASSLQLGEPQHF.

The table lists this clonotype with many counts. The genes are TRBV19 and TRBJ1-1, with TRBD1 matching over 7 bases. The CDR3 spans 16 residues. With 9 bases clipped from V and 0 bases from J, the junction kept 13 bases outside the gene matches. Germline CDR1 LNHDA, CDR2 SQIVND (reference sequence). DNA of the CDR3: TGTGCCAGCAAGGAAGTTAGGGGGCGGGTGAACACTGAAGCTTTCTTT. This translates into CASKEVRGRVNTEAFF.

A remark on this clonotype: A much larger clone differs from this one at a single base, so this may be a read error. V usage is TRBV7-3 and J usage is TRBJ2-7, with unresolved D. Germline lookup yields CDR1 SGHTA and CDR2 FQGTGA. The CDR3 runs to 15 residues. CDR3 in amino acids: CASSQVGHTAYGQYF. The CDR3 DNA sequence: TGTGCCAGCAGCCAAGTGGGCCATACGGCCTACGGGCAGTACTTC. Using reference TRBV7-3 and TRBJ2-7 for the parts outside the CDR3, the full variable domain is GAGVSQTPSNKVTEKGKYVELRCDPISGHTALYWYRQSLGQGPEFLIYFQGTGAADDSGLPNDRFFAVRPEGSVSTLKIQRTERGDSAVYLCASSQVGHTAYGQYFGPGTRLTVT.

This clonotype was picked up a small number of times. This sequence joins TRBV19 and TRBJ1-1; TRBD1 agrees at 9 bases. V was clipped by 3 bases and J by 4 bases; unmatched bases: 9. The CDR3 is made up of 16 amino acids. Germline CDR1 LNHDA, CDR2 SQIVND (reference sequence). CDR3 coding DNA: TGTGCCAGTAGTATTATGATGGGGACAGGGTCCACTGAAGCTTTCTTT. Translating it yields CASSIMMGTGSTEAFF.

The V and J genes are TRBV10-1 and TRBJ2-5; TRBD1 might be the D (6 bases). In germline, CDR1 is WNHNN, CDR2 SYGVQD (reference sequence). This CDR3 has 15 amino acids. V was pared by 2 bases and J by 0 bases, with 10 bases between. The CDR3 nucleotides are TGCGCCAGCAGTGAGGGAACAGGGTACCAAGAGACCCAGTACTTC. As protein: CASSEGTGYQETQYF.

V gene TRBV25-1 combines with J gene TRBJ2-5, with TRBD2 matching 14 bases. The germline V gene has CDR1 MGHDK and CDR2 SYGVNS. CDR3 length: 20 amino acids. The ends lost 2 bases at V and 1 base at J; junction bases unmatched: 12. In nucleotides, the CDR3 is TGTGCCAGCAGTGAAACAAACGGGAGGACTAGCGGGGGGCTCCAAGAGACCCAGTACTTC. This translates into CASSETNGRTSGGLQETQYF.

This chain joins TRBV7-2 and TRBJ2-2; unclear D gene. Trimming removed 7 bases from V and 2 bases from J, with 14 bases in between. The CDR3 is 15 residues long. The germline CDR1 and CDR2 sequences are SGHTA and FQGNSA. DNA of the CDR3: TGTGCCAGCATGGTTGGACGAACAAACACCGGGGAGCTGTTTTTT. This sequence encodes CASMVGRTNTGELFF. The variable domain in full, with the rest retrieved from reference TRBV7-2 and TRBJ2-2, is GAGVSQSPSNKVTEKGKDVELRCDPISGHTALYWYRQSLGQGLEFLIYFQGNSAPDKSGLPSDRFSAERTGGSVSTLTIQRTQQEDSAVYLCASMVGRTNTGELFFGEGSRLTVL.

About this clonotype itself: The junction shows a germline mismatch at one end, possibly a read error. The chain has TRBV7-3 and TRBJ2-2, with TRBD2 identical over 9 bases. The germline V gene has CDR1 SGHTA and CDR2 FQGTGA. The length of the CDR3 is 17 residues. CDR3 nucleotides: TGTGCCAGCAGCTTAAATCCGCCTAGCGGGAACACCGGGGAGCTGGTTTTT. Amino acid sequence: CASSLNPPSGNTGELVF.

The chain recombines TRBV29-1 with TRBJ2-1; no reliable D call. The V gene's germline CDR1 is SQVTM and CDR2 ANQGSEA. CDR3 length equals 11 residues. Trimming removed 7 bases at V and 9 bases at J, with 13 bases between. The CDR3 region has the DNA TGCAGCGCCCCCGATATGGGTGAGCAGTTCTTC. Its translation: CSAPDMGEQFF.

This clonotype was observed at least ten times. One junction end does not reproduce the germline sequence, and a read error may be involved. The rearrangement joins TRBV7-7 to TRBJ2-2; 7 bases agree with TRBD1. CDR1 and CDR2 from the germline V gene are SSHAT and FNYEAQ (reference sequence). CDR3 length: 15 amino acids. CDR3 in DNA: TGTGCTAGCAGCTTAACAGGGGCGGACACCGGGGAGCTGTTTTTT. Amino acids: CASSLTGADTGELFF.

This clonotype was seen at least ten times. The rearrangement links TRBV7-2 to TRBJ1-2; D not resolved. With 1 base removed from V and 0 bases from J, the gap between germline ends came to 6 bases. This CDR3 has 14 residues. Germline lookup yields CDR1 SGHTA and CDR2 FQGNSA. CDR3 nucleotides: TGTGCCAGCAGCTTAGATGGGGCTAACTATGGCTACACCTTC. This codes for CASSLDGANYGYTF. Drawing the rest from reference TRBV7-2 and TRBJ1-2, the complete variable domain is GAGVSQSPSNKVTEKGKDVELRCDPISGHTALYWYRQSLGQGLEFLIYFQGNSAPDKSGLPSDRFSAERTGGSVSTLTIQRTQQEDSAVYLCASSLDGANYGYTFGSGTRLTVV.

The V gene is TRBV5-6, the J gene TRBJ1-1, with TRBD1 as a possible D gene (6 bases). This CDR3 region has 15 residues. Germline CDR1 reads SGHDT; CDR2 reads YYEEEE. The V end lost 0 bases, the J end lost 6 bases, and 15 bases lay between the germline ends. CDR3 DNA: TGTGCCAGCAGCTTGGGCGCTGGGGGGGCCGCTGAAGCTTTCTTT. As protein: CASSLGAGGAAEAFF.

The sample holds many counts of this clonotype. V gene TRBV11-3 combines with J gene TRBJ1-2; D gene ambiguous. Germline CDR1 and CDR2: SGHNT and YENEEA. V lost 0 bases and J 5 bases, leaving 7 bases between the germline ends. CDR3 size: 13 residues. In nucleotides, the CDR3 is TGTGCCAGCAGCTTAGATCAAGCGTATGGCTACACCTTC. Translating gives CASSLDQAYGYTF.

This clonotype appeared once. The chain joins TRBV28 to TRBJ1-1; D gene uncertain. Trimming cost V 5 bases and J 4 bases, with 11 bases left between them. The germline CDR1 and CDR2 sequences are MDHEN and SYDVKM. The CDR3 consists of 13 residues. CDR3 nucleotides: TGTGCCAGCAGTCGCCGGGATGGCACTGAAGCTTTCTTT. Translated: CASSRRDGTEAFF.

CDR3: CASSLAERPSLREQYF. DNA of the CDR3: TGTGCCAGCAGCTTAGCGGAGCGACCGAGCCTACGAGAGCAGTACTTC. J is TRBJ2-5 and V is TRBV5-8, with a weak D call TRBD2 (5 bases). Per the germline V gene, CDR1 is SGHTS and CDR2 is YDEGEE. The V gene lost 2 bases and the J gene lost 11 bases, with 25 bases spanning the gap. The CDR3 spans 16 residues.

The table lists this clonotype with a few counts. This chain links TRBV7-2 with TRBJ1-5, with unresolved D. The CDR3 runs to 16 residues. Germline V gives CDR1 SGHTA, CDR2 FQGNSA. Trimming left V 2 bases short and J 3 bases short, with 14 bases between. In DNA form, the CDR3 reads TGTGCCAGCAGCTTAATACTCGGGATTGACAATCAGCCCCAGCATTTT. Translating it yields CASSLILGIDNQPQHF.

CDR3 sequence reads: CASSDNLGSLTEAFF. The CDR3 DNA is TGTGCCAGCAGTGATAACTTAGGGTCCCTCACTGAAGCTTTCTTT. This sequence joins TRBV2 and TRBJ1-1; D call uncertain. CDR1 and CDR2 (germline): SNHLY, FYNNEI. This CDR3 contains 15 residues. Deletions cut 3 bases from V and 4 bases from J, with 15 bases between.

This clonotype was observed a handful of times. V gene TRBV12-3 or TRBV12-4 combines with J gene TRBJ1-3; D is perhaps TRBD1 (5 bases). This CDR3 spans 15 amino acids. Trimming left V 3 bases short and J 0 bases short, with 9 bases between. The CDR3 protein is CASSFGAFSGNTIYF. The CDR3 DNA sequence: TGTGCCAGCAGTTTCGGGGCCTTCTCTGGAAACACCATATATTTT.

This clonotype has ten or more counts. The genes are TRBV13 and TRBJ2-2; weak D call: TRBD1 (5 bases). CDR1 and CDR2 (germline): PRHDT, FYEKMQ (reference sequence). With 0 bases removed from V and 6 bases from J, the gap between germline ends came to 11 bases. This CDR3 is 15 amino acids long. CDR3 DNA: TGTGCCAGCAGCTTAGGAGGGGCAGTCTCCGGGGAGCTGTTTTTT. Its translation is CASSLGGAVSGELFF.

This clonotype was observed a handful of times. The chain has TRBV6-5 and TRBJ1-3; D not certain. This CDR3 spans 16 amino acids. CDR1 is MNHEY and CDR2 is SVGAGI in the germline V gene. Trimming left V 4 bases short and J 0 bases short, with 13 bases between. The chain's CDR3 is CASSSRGKGSGNTIYF. CDR3 DNA sequence: TGTGCCAGCAGTTCCCGCGGGAAGGGCTCTGGAAACACCATATATTTT.

About this clonotype itself: A read error may explain this, as a much larger clone is one base away. Given the absence of the conserved phenylalanine or tryptophan at the CDR3 end, a read error is likely. This chain uses TRBV19 with TRBJ1-5; D possibly corresponds to TRBD1 (6 bases). The CDR3 runs to 14 residues. Germline V CDR1 and CDR2: LNHDA, SQIVND (reference sequence). The V end lost 7 bases, the J end lost 7 bases, and 17 bases lay between the germline ends. The CDR3, as DNA: TGTGCCAGTAACTTGCCCGGAGGACAGCAGCCCCAGCATCTT. It translates to CASNLPGGQQPQHL.

This rearrangement joins TRBV12-3 or TRBV12-4 to TRBJ1-1, with D maybe TRBD1 (6 bases). There are 17 residues in the CDR3. V dropped 6 bases and J dropped 0 bases, with 20 bases sitting between them. The CDR3 DNA reads as TGTGCCAGCAGCCGGACAGACCTCCACTACATGAACACTGAAGCTTTCTTT. Translated, it gives CASSRTDLHYMNTEAFF.

This clonotype showed up many times. This sequence joins TRBV10-3 and TRBJ1-1, with no clear D. The germline V gene has CDR1 ENHRY and CDR2 SYGVKD. With 8 bases removed from V and 1 base from J, the gap between germline ends came to 8 bases. The CDR3 sequence is 12 residues long. CDR3 residues: CAIAQANTEAFF. The CDR3 DNA reads TGTGCCATCGCCCAAGCGAACACTGAAGCTTTCTTT.

The rearrangement uses TRBV6-1 and TRBJ2-2, with D perhaps matching TRBD1 (5 bases). The CDR3 runs 14 residues. Germline CDR1 reads MNHNS; CDR2 reads SASEGT. Deletions cut 7 bases from V and 3 bases from J, with 12 bases between. The CDR3 spells CASNQQADTGELFF. In DNA form, the CDR3 reads TGTGCCAGCAACCAACAGGCCGACACCGGGGAGCTGTTTTTT.

This clonotype was recorded many times. The V gene is TRBV2, the J gene TRBJ2-2; the D is unclear. The germline V gene encodes CDR1 SNHLY and CDR2 FYNNEI. V gave up 6 bases and J gave up 0 bases, with 8 bases separating them. This CDR3 is 14 amino acids long. CDR3 in DNA: TGTGCCAGCAGCCCGGACGCGAACACCGGGGAGCTGTTTTTT. It encodes CASSPDANTGELFF. The entire variable domain, with the rest obtained from reference TRBV2 and TRBJ2-2, is as follows: EPEVTQTPSHQVTQMGQEVILRCVPISNHLYFYWYRQILGQKVEFLVSFYNNEISEKSEIFDDQFSVERPDGSNFTLKIRSTKLEDSAMYFCASSPDANTGELFFGEGSRLTVL.

The chain couples TRBV7-3 to TRBJ2-5; D not certain. V was shortened by 0 bases and J by 3 bases, with 5 bases between the two germline ends. The CDR3 has 13 amino acids. CDR1 SGHTA and CDR2 FQGTGA come from the germline V gene. The CDR3 DNA sequence: TGTGCCAGCAGCTTAACGGTAGAAGAGACCCAGTACTTC. This codes for CASSLTVEETQYF. Using reference TRBV7-3 and TRBJ2-5 for the parts outside the CDR3, the full variable domain is GAGVSQTPSNKVTEKGKYVELRCDPISGHTALYWYRQSLGQGPEFLIYFQGTGAADDSGLPNDRFFAVRPEGSVSTLKIQRTERGDSAVYLCASSLTVEETQYFGPGTRLLVL.

The rearrangement links TRBV28 to TRBJ2-7, with 7 bases lining up with TRBD2. V shed 6 bases and J 6 bases; nucleotides not matched to a gene: 8. The CDR3 sequence is 13 residues long. Germline CDR1 reads MDHEN; CDR2 reads SYDVKM. The CDR3 DNA reads TGTGCCAGCAGCCCGGGAGGAATGGGCGAGCAGTACTTC. It is translated as CASSPGGMGEQYF.